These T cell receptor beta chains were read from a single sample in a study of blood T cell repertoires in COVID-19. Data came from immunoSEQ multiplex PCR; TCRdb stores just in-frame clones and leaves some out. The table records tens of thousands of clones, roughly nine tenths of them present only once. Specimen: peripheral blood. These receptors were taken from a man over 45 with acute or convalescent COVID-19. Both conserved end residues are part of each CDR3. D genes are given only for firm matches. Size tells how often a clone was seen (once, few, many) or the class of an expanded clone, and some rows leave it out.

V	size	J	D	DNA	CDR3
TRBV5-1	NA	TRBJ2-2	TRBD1	TGCGCCAGCAGCACCCGGACAGGGCTGAACACCGGGGAGCTGTTTTTT	CASSTRTGLNTGELFF
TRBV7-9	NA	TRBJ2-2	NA	TGTGCCAGCAGCCTGACATCCCCGAACACCGGGGAGCTGTTTTTT	CASSLTSPNTGELFF
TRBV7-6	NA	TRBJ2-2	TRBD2	TGTGCCAGCAGCCCCGGACTAGCGGGGACCGGGGAGCTGTTTTTT	CASSPGLAGTGELFF
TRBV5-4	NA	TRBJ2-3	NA	TGTGCCAGCTCCTACGACTCCGTAACAGATACGCAGTATTTT	CASSYDSVTDTQYF
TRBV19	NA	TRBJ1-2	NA	TGTGCCAGTAGTATAACGGGGGGCACCTATGGCTACACCTTC	CASSITGGTYGYTF
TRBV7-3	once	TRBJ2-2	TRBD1	TGTGCCAGCAGCTTGGGACAGGCGAACACCGGGGAGCTGTTTTTT	CASSLGQANTGELFF
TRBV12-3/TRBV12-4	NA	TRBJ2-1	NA	TGTGCCCTAGGCGGGGAAGGCAATGAGCAGTTCTTC	CALGGEGNEQFF
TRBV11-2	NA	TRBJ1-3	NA	TGTGCCAGCAGTCGACAGTACTCTGGAAACACCATATATTTT	CASSRQYSGNTIYF
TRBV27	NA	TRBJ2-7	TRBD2	TGTGCCAGCAGTTTAGATTCTAGCGGGTACGAGCAGTACTTC	CASSLDSSGYEQYF
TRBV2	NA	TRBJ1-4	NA	TGTGCCAGCAGTATGTTAAATGAAAAACTGTTTTTT	CASSMLNEKLFF
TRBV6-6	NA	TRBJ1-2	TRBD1	TGTGCCAGCAGGCCGGGACAGGGTTATGGCTACACCTTC	CASRPGQGYGYTF
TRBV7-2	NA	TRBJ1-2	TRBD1	TGTGCCAGCAGCTTAGGCCAGGGGGCAAGCTATGGCTACACCTTC	CASSLGQGASYGYTF
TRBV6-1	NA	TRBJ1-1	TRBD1	TGTGCCAGCAGTGAAGCCGCGTCCTTACAGGGGGCTGAAGCTTTCTTT	CASSEAASLQGAEAFF
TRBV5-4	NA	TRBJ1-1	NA	TGTGCCAGCAGCTTGTTTGAAAGGGGGAGAGCTTTCTTT	CASSLFERGRAFF
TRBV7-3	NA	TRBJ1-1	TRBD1	TGTGCCAGCAGCTTTACAGGGGGCACTGAAGCTTTCTTT	CASSFTGGTEAFF
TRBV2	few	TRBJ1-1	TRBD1	TGTGCCAGCAGGTCCGGGACAGGGGTGCCTGAAGCTTTCTTT	CASRSGTGVPEAFF
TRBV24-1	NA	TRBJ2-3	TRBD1	TGTGCCACCAGTGATTTGGACAGGGGGCACGATACGCAGTATTTT	CATSDLDRGHDTQYF
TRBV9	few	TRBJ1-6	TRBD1	TGTGCCAGCAGCTCCGGGACAGGACATAATTCACCCCTCCACTTT	CASSSGTGHNSPLHF
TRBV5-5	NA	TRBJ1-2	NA	TGTGCAGCAGCCCCGGGGGTCTCTCGATATGGCTACACCTTC	CAAAPGVSRYGYTF
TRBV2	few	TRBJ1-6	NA	TGTGCCAGCAGTGGAGATCCGAGAGGTTCACCCCTCCACTTT	CASSGDPRGSPLHF
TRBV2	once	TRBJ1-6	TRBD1	TGTGCCAGGGGTGCCGGGACAGGGGCTAATTCACCCCTCCACTTT	CARGAGTGANSPLHF
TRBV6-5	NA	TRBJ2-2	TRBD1	TGTGCCAGCAGTTTCGACAGGGGGGCCACCGGGGAGCTGTTTTTT	CASSFDRGATGELFF
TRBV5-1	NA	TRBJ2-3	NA	TGCGCCAGCACCAGCGACAGGAAGCAGTATTTT	CASTSDRKQYF
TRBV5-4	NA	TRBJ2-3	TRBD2	TGTGCCAGCAGCTTGCCCGGGAGAGCGCGGGAGAGGGCAGATACGCAGTATTTT	CASSLPGRARERADTQYF
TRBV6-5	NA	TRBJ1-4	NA	TGTGCCAGCAGTCGGTCCGGTACGGGGAATGAAAAACTGTTTTTT	CASSRSGTGNEKLFF
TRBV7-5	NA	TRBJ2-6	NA	TGTGCCAGAAGCTTAGGGCAGGGGTTAATCTCTGGGGCCAACGTCCTGACTTTC	CARSLGQGLISGANVLTF
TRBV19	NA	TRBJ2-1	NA	TGTGCCAGTAGTAATAGCGAGTGGGGTCATGAGCAGTTCTTC	CASSNSEWGHEQFF
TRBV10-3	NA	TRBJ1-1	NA	TGTGCCATCAGTGAGGACACGTCTATGAACACTGAAGCTTTCTTT	CAISEDTSMNTEAFF
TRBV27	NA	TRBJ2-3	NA	TGTGCCAGCTGCCTCCTAAGTGGAGATACGCAGTATTTT	CASCLLSGDTQYF
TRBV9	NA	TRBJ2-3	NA	TGTGCCAGCAGCCCCTCACAGGGTATCACAGATACGCAGTATTTT	CASSPSQGITDTQYF
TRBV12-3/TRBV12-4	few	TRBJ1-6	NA	TGTGCCAGCAGTTTAGGCTCCCAGGCACCCCTCCACTTT	CASSLGSQAPLHF
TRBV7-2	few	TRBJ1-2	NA	TGTGCCAGCAGCTCGGACAGACCTTATGGCTACACCTTC	CASSSDRPYGYTF